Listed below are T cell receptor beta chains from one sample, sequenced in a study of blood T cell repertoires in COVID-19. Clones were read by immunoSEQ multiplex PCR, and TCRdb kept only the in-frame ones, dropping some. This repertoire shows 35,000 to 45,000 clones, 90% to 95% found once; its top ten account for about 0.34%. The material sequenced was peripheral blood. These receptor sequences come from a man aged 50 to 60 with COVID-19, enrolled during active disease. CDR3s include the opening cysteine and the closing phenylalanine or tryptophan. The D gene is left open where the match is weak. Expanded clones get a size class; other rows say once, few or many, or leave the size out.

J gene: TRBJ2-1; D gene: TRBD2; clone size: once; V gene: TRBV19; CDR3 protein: CASSFFPESGRIYNEQFF; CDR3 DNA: TGTGCCAGTAGTTTCTTCCCTGAGAGCGGGAGGATCTACAATGAGCAGTTCTTC
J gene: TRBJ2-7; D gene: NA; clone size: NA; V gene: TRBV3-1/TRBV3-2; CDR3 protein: CASSQGLVRVYEQYF; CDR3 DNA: TGTGCCAGCAGCCAAGGACTAGTGAGAGTCTACGAGCAGTACTTC
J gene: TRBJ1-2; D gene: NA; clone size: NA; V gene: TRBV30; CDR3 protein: CAWSFTNYGYTF; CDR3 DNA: TGTGCCTGGAGTTTCACTAACTATGGCTACACCTTC
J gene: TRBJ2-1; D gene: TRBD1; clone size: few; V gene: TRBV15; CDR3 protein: CATSRQGAGEQFF; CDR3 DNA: TGTGCCACCAGCAGACAGGGGGCCGGAGAGCAGTTCTTC
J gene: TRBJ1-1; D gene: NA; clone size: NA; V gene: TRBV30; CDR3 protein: CAWKGLGYREAFF; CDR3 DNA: TGTGCCTGGAAGGGACTAGGATACCGTGAAGCTTTCTTT
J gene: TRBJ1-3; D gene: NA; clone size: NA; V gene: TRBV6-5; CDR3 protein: CASSAAWSSGNTIYF; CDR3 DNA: TGTGCCAGCAGCGCCGCGTGGAGCTCTGGAAACACCATATATTTT
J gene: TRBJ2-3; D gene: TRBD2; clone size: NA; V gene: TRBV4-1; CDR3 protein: CASSQGLAEGHTQYF; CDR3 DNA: TGCGCCAGCAGCCAAGGACTAGCGGAAGGACATACGCAGTATTTT
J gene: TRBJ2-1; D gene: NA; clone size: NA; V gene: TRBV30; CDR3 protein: CAWSTTLARYNEQFF; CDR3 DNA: TGTGCCTGGAGTACCACCCTAGCCCGATACAATGAGCAGTTCTTC
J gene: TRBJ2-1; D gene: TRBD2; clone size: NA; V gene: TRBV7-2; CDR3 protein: CASSPDSGGRGNEQFF; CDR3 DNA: TGTGCCAGCAGCCCTGATAGCGGGGGGAGGGGCAATGAGCAGTTCTTC
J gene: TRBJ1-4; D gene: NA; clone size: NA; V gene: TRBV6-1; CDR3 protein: CASSENGGEKLFF; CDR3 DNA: TGTGCCAGCAGTGAAAACGGCGGTGAAAAACTGTTTTTT
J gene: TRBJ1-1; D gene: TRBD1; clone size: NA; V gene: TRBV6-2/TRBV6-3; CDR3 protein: CASSGQVNTEAFF; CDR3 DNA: TGTGCCAGCAGTGGACAGGTGAACACTGAAGCTTTCTTT
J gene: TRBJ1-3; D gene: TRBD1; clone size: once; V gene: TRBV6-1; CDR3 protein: CASSDPGQGYGNTIYF; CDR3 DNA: TGTGCCAGCAGTGACCCGGGACAGGGTTACGGAAACACCATATATTTT
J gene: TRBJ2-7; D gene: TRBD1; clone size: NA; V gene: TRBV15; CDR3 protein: CATSREITGVGYEQYF; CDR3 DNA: TGTGCCACCAGCCGAGAAATTACAGGGGTAGGCTACGAGCAGTACTTC
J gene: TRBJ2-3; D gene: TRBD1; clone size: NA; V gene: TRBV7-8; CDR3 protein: CASSLVTGNGPADTQYF; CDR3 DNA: TGTGCCAGCAGCTTAGTGACAGGGAACGGTCCCGCAGATACGCAGTATTTT
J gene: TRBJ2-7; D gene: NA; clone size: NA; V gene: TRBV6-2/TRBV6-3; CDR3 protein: CASSRPRFEAQYF; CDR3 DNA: TGTGCCAGCAGTCGCCCCCGTTTCGAGGCGCAGTACTTC
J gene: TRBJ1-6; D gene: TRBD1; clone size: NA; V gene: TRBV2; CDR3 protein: CASTGQGAGSPLHF; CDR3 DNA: TGTGCCAGCACCGGACAGGGGGCGGGTTCACCCCTCCACTTT
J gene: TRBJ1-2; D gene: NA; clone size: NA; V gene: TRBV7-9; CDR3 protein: CVGGANYGYTF; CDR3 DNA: TGTGTCGGCGGGGCCAACTATGGCTACACCTTC
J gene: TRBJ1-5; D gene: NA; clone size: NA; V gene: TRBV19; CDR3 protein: CASSSPPGQLLNQPQHF; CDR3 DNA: TGTGCCAGTAGTAGCCCCCCTGGGCAGCTTCTAAATCAGCCCCAGCATTTT
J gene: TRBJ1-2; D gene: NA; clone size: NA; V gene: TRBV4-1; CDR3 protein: CASSQDSLGFNYGYTF; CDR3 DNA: TGCGCCAGCAGCCAAGATAGTCTAGGATTCAACTATGGCTACACCTTC
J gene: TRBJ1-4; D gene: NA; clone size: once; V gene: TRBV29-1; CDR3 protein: CSVERQWGEKLFF; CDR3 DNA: TGCAGCGTTGAACGACAGTGGGGAGAAAAACTGTTTTTT
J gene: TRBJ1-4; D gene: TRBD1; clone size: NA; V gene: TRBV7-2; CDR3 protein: CASSQNDRGTNEKLFF; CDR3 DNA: TGTGCCAGCAGCCAAAACGACAGGGGGACTAATGAAAAACTGTTTTTT
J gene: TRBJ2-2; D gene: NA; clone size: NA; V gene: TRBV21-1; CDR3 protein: CASSKAPDRVGTGELFF; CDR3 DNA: TGTGCCAGCAGCAAAGCGCCGGACAGGGTAGGAACCGGGGAGCTGTTTTTT
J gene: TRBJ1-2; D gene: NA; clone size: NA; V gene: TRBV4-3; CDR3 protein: CASSQDEGRGGTYTF; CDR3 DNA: TGCGCCAGCAGCCAAGATGAGGGCAGGGGAGGGACCTACACCTTC
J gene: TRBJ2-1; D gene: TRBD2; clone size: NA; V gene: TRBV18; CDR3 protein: CASSPVAGVSYNEQFF; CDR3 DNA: TGTGCCAGCTCACCTGTAGCGGGAGTGTCCTACAATGAGCAGTTCTTC
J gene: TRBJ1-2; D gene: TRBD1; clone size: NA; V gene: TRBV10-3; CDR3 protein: CAISARQGNNYGYTF; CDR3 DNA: TGTGCCATCAGTGCCCGACAGGGAAATAACTATGGCTACACCTTC
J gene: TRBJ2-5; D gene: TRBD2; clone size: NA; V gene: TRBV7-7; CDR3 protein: CASSLGLAGSGQETQYF; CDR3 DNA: TGTGCTAGCAGCCTGGGACTAGCGGGAAGCGGGCAAGAGACCCAGTACTTC
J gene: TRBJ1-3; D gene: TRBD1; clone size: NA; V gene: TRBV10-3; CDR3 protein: CAISDAPGTGGIGNTIYF; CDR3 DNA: TGTGCCATCAGTGACGCCCCGGGGACAGGGGGTATTGGAAACACCATATATTTT
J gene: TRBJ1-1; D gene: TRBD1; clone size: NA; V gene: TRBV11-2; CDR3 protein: CASSTRQGEAFF; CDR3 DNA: TGTGCCAGCAGCACCAGACAGGGCGAAGCTTTCTTT
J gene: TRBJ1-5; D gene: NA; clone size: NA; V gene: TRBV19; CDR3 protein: CASSADSTGWGNQPQHF; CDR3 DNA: TGTGCCAGTAGTGCTGACAGTACAGGTTGGGGCAATCAGCCCCAGCATTTT
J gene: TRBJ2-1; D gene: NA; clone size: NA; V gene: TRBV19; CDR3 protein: CASSIFREHNEQFF; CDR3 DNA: TGTGCCAGTAGTATATTTCGGGAGCACAATGAGCAGTTCTTC
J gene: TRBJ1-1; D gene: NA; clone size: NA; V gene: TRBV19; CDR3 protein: CAGRSSRSTEAFF; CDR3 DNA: TGTGCCGGTAGATCTTCTAGGAGCACTGAAGCTTTCTTT
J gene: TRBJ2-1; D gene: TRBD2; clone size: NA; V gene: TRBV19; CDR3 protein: CASSIGTSGKPEQFF; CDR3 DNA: TGTGCCAGTAGTATCGGGACTAGCGGGAAGCCTGAGCAGTTCTTC
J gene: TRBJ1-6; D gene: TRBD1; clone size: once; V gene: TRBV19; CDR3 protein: CASRQGARNSPLHF; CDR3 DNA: TGTGCCAGTAGACAGGGGGCGCGAAATTCACCCCTCCACTTT
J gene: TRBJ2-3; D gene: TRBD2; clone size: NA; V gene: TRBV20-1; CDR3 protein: CSASLGGGGPDTQYF; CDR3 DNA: TGCAGTGCTAGTCTAGGCGGGGGAGGGCCAGATACGCAGTATTTT
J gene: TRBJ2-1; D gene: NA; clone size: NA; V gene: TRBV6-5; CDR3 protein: CASSIDRNNEQFF; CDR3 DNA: TGTGCCAGCAGTATCGACAGGAACAATGAGCAGTTCTTC
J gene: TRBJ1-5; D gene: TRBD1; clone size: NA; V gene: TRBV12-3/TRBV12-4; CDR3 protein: CASSQGASQPQHF; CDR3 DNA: TGTGCCAGCAGTCAGGGGGCAAGCCAGCCCCAGCATTTT
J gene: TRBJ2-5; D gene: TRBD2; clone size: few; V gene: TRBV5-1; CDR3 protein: CASSLALAGVGETQYF; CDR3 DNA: TGCGCCAGCAGCTTGGCTCTAGCGGGAGTCGGGGAGACCCAGTACTTC
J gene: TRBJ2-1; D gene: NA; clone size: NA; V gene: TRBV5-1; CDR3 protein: CASSLDLGRSYNEQFF; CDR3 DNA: TGCGCCAGCAGCTTGGATTTGGGGAGGTCCTACAATGAGCAGTTCTTC
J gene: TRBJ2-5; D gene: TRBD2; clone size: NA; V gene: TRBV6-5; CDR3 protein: CASRREGQETQYF; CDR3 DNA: TGTGCCAGCAGACGGGAGGGGCAAGAGACCCAGTACTTC
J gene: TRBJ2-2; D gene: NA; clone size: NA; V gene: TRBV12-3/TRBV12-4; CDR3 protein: CASSLRGSGELFF; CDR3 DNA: TGTGCCAGCAGTTTAAGGGGTTCCGGGGAGCTGTTTTTT
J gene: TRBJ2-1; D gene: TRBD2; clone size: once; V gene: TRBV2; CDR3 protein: CASSGLAGGNSYNEQFF; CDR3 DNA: TGTGCCAGCAGTGGACTAGCGGGAGGGAACTCCTACAATGAGCAGTTCTTC
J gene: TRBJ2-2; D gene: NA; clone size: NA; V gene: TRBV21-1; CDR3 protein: CASSKTTSGTNTGELFF; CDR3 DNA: TGTGCCAGCAGCAAAACAACTAGCGGTACTAACACCGGGGAGCTGTTTTTT
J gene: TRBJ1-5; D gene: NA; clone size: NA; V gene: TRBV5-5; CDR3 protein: CASSYNRDQPQHF; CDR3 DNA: TGTGCCAGCAGTTATAACAGGGACCAGCCCCAGCATTTT
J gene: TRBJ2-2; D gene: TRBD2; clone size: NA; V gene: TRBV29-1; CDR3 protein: CSVEWGTSGLPGELFF; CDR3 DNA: TGCAGCGTTGAGTGGGGCACTAGCGGTCTTCCCGGGGAGCTGTTTTTT
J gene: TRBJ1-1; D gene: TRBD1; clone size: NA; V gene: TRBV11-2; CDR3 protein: CASTLTGANTEAFF; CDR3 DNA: TGTGCCAGCACCCTGACAGGGGCCAACACTGAAGCTTTCTTT
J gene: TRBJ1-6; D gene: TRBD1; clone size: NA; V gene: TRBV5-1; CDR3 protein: CASSSGQGDSPLHF; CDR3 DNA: TGCGCCAGCAGCTCTGGACAGGGGGATTCACCCCTCCACTTT
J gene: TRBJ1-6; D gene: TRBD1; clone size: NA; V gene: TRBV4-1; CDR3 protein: CASSRDRGVGSPLHF; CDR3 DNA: TGCGCCAGCAGCCGGGACAGGGGAGTCGGGTCACCCCTCCACTTT
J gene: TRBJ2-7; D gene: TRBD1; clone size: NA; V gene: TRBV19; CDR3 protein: CASSMTGQGRYEQYF; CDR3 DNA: TGTGCCAGTAGTATGACTGGACAGGGCCGATACGAGCAGTACTTC
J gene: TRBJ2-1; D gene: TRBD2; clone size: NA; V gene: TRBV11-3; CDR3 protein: CASSFPEGAGLGTNEQFF; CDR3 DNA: TGTGCCAGCAGCTTTCCAGAAGGAGCGGGGCTCGGTACCAATGAGCAGTTCTTC
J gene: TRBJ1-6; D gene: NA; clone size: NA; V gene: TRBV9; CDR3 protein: CASSVEQLFNSPLHF; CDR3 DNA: TGTGCCAGCAGCGTAGAACAGTTATTCAATTCACCCCTCCACTTT
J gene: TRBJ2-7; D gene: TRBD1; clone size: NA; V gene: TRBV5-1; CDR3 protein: CASTPGTGSYEQYF; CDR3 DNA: TGCGCCAGCACTCCCGGGACAGGCTCCTACGAGCAGTACTTC
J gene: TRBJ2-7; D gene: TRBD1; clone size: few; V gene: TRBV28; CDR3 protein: CASRTGTGDWGTIVYEQYF; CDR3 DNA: TGTGCCAGCAGGACCGGGACAGGGGACTGGGGTACGATCGTCTACGAGCAGTACTTC